The present T cell receptor beta chain was sequenced within a study of blood T cell repertoires in COVID-19. At the level of the study: T cells, B-cell-depleted T cells, or PBMCs supplied cDNA or gDNA.

CDR1 and CDR2 (germline): SGHRS, YFSETQ. This CDR3 spans 13 amino acids. V was trimmed by 5 bases and J by 1 base, leaving 7 bases between them. Assay: immunoSEQ multiplex PCR; the TCRdb copy retains only in-frame clones and omits some. Of about 230,000 clones listed, about 91% are singletons. This receptor was taken from a woman in her 40s with acute COVID-19. The sample comprised PBMCs or T cells enriched from blood (not recorded which). The gene calls are TRBV5-1 and TRBJ1-5; D is uncertain. CDR3 in DNA: TGCGCCAGCAGTAGAGGCAGCAATCAGCCCCAGCATTTT. It encodes CASSRGSNQPQHF. The variable domain in full, with the rest retrieved from reference TRBV5-1 and TRBJ1-5, is KAGVTQTPRYLIKTRGQQVTLSCSPISGHRSVSWYQQTPGQGLQFLFEYFSETQRNKGNFPGRFSGRQFSNSRSEMNVSTLELGDSALYLCASSRGSNQPQHFGDGTRLSIL.